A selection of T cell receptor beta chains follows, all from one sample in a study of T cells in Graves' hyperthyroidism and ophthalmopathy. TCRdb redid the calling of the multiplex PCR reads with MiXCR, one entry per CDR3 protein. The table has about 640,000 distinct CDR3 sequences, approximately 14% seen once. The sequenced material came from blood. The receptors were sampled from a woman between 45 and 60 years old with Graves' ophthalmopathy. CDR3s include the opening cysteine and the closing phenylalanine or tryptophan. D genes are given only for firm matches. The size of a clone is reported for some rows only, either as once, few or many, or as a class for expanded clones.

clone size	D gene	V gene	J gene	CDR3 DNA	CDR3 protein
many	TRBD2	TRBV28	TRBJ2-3	TGTGCCAGCAGTTTTAGAGGGAGGGCTGGCACAGATACGCAGTATTTT	CASSFRGRAGTDTQYF
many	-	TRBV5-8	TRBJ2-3	TGTGCCAGCAGCTTGGGGTCGGAGAGAAGCACAGATACGCAGTATTTT	CASSLGSERSTDTQYF
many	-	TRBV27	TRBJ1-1	TGTGCCAGCAGTTTATATAAGACAGCGAACACTGAAGCTTTCTTT	CASSLYKTANTEAFF
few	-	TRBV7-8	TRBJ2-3	TGTGCCAGCAGCTTATTCCGACAGAGTAGCACAGATACGCAGTATTTT	CASSLFRQSSTDTQYF
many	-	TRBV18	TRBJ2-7	TGTGCCAGCTCACCCTCCGCGGGCTACGAGCAGTACTTC	CASSPSAGYEQYF
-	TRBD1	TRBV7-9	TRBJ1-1	TGTGCCAGCAGCAGAGACAGGGGTTCGGACACTGAAGCTTTCTTT	CASSRDRGSDTEAFF
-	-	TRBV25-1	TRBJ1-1	TGTGCCAGCAGTGAATGGGACAACACTGAAGCTTTCTTT	CASSEWDNTEAFF
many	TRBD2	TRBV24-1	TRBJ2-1	TGTGCCACCAGTGACCGCCGTACTAGCGGGAGACGGGATGAGCAGTTCTTC	CATSDRRTSGRRDEQFF
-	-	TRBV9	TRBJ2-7	TGTGCCAGCAGCTATAGAACAGACCCCAGCCCCTACGAGCAGTACTTC	CASSYRTDPSPYEQYF
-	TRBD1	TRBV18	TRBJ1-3	TGTGCCAGCTCACCACCAGGATTCAGGGGGCCTTCTGGAAACACCATATATTTT	CASSPPGFRGPSGNTIYF
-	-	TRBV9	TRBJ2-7	TGTGCCAGCAGCGTAGGGGCAGGACTCTACGAGCAGTACTTC	CASSVGAGLYEQYF
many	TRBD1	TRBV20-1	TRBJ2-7	TGCAGTGCAATCAGGACAGGGGCCTACGAGCAGTACTTC	CSAIRTGAYEQYF
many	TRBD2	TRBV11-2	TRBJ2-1	TGTGCCAGCAGACATACTAGCGGGAGGGCCGGTGAGCAGTTCTTC	CASRHTSGRAGEQFF
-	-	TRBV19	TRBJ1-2	TGTGCCAGTAGTAGGACAGTCTATGGCTACACCTTC	CASSRTVYGYTF
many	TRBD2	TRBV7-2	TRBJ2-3	TGTGCCAGCAGCCTAATACGGACTAGCGGGAGTGATACAGATACGCAGTATTTT	CASSLIRTSGSDTDTQYF
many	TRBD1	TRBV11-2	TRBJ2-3	TGTGCCAGCAGCTTAGTGAGGACAGGGGCAGATACGCAGTATTTT	CASSLVRTGADTQYF
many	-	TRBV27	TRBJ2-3	TGTGCCAGCAGTTTCAAGCTAGTTATGGGTACGCAGTATTTT	CASSFKLVMGTQYF
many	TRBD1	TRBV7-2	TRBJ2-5	TGTGCCAGCAGCAGCCGGGACAGGGGGCTTTTTGAGACCCAGTACTTC	CASSSRDRGLFETQYF
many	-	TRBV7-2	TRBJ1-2	TGTGCCAGCAGCTTCGGCTTTACGAGTGGCTACACCTTC	CASSFGFTSGYTF
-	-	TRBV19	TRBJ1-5	TGTGCCAGTAGTCAATGGGGCCCGTATCAGCCCCAGCATTTT	CASSQWGPYQPQHF
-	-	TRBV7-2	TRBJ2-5	TGTACCAGCAGCTTGATGGAGACCCAGTACTTC	CTSSLMETQYF
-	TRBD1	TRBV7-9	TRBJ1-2	TGTGCCAGCAGCTTAGATCAGGGGGCTATCGGTGGCTACACCTTC	CASSLDQGAIGGYTF
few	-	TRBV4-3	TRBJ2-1	TGCGCCAGCAGCCAAGATCAGATAAGCGTACTTGTGGGGGATGAGCAGTTCTTC	CASSQDQISVLVGDEQFF
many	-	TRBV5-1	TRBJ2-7	TGCGCCAGCAGCTTGGGACTTTCCTCCTACGAGCAGTACTTC	CASSLGLSSYEQYF
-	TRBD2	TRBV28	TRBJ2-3	TGTGCCAGCAGTTTGGCTAGCGGGAGACCGCAGTATTTT	CASSLASGRPQYF
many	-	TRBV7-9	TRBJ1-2	TGTGCCAGCAGCTTAGGCGGAAACCCCTATGGCTACACCTTC	CASSLGGNPYGYTF
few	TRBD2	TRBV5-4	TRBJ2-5	TGTGCCACCATTCCCCGGGGGGGAGGAGAGACCCAGTACTTC	CATIPRGGGETQYF
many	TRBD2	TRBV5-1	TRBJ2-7	TGCGCCAGCAGCTTGGATTGGAATCGGCGGGAGACGACCTACGAGCAGTACTTC	CASSLDWNRRETTYEQYF
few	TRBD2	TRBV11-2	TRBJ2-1	TGTGCCAGCAGCACCCGACTAGCGGGAATTAACAATGAGCAGTTCTTC	CASSTRLAGINNEQFF
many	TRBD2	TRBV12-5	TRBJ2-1	TGTGCTAGTGGGACCATGCTAGCGGGAGGAGGTGAGCAGTTCTTC	CASGTMLAGGGEQFF
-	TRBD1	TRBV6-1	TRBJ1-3	TGTGCCAGCAGCGTAGACAGGGGTGGAAACACCATATATTTT	CASSVDRGGNTIYF
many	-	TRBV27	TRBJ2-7	TGTGCCAGCAGTGAGACAGGCTCCTACGAGCAGTACTTC	CASSETGSYEQYF
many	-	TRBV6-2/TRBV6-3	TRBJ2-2	TGTGCCAGCAGTTGGGCGGTGACCGGGGAGCTGTTTTTT	CASSWAVTGELFF
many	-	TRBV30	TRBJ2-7	TGTGCCTGGAGTGTACGCTATCTCCACGAGCAGTACTTC	CAWSVRYLHEQYF
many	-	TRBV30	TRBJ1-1	TGTGCCTGGAGTCTAGAGACAGCGAACACTGAAGCTTTCTTT	CAWSLETANTEAFF
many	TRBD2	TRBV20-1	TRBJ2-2	TGCAGTGCTAGAGACGACGGGAGGGCTTCCGGGGAGCTGTTTTTT	CSARDDGRASGELFF
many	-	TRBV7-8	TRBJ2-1	TGTGCCAGCAGCCCCGCCGGGAGAATCACCGATGAGCAGTTCTTC	CASSPAGRITDEQFF
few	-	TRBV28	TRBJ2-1	TGTGCCAGCAAAACAGATAGCTCCTACAATGAGCAGTTCTTC	CASKTDSSYNEQFF
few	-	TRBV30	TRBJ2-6	TGTGCCTGGAGTGTCGGTGCCAACGTCCTGACTTTC	CAWSVGANVLTF
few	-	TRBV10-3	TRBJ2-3	TGTGCCATCAGAATCCAGGCCTCCGCAGATACGCAGTATTTT	CAIRIQASADTQYF
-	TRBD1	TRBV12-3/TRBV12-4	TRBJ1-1	TGTGCCAGCACCTACAGGGGAGGTGGCACTGAAGCTTTCTTT	CASTYRGGGTEAFF
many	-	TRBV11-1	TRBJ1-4	TGTGCCAGCAGCTTATCAACGGCGACAGCAACCGATGAAAAACTGTTTTTT	CASSLSTATATDEKLFF
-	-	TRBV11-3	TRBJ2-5	TGTGCCAGCAGCTTCGGGGTGGTTCTAGAGACCCAGTACTTC	CASSFGVVLETQYF
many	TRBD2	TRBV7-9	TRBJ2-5	TGTGCCAGCAGCTTAGGGACTAGCGGGAGTTTTGGAGAGACCCAGTACTTC	CASSLGTSGSFGETQYF
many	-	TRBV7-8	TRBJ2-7	TGTGCCAGCAGCTCCAACCCGCACGAGCAGTACTTC	CASSSNPHEQYF
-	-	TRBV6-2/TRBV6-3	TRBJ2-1	TGTGCCAGCAGTTACGGGGGGTGGAGGCTGAATGAGCAGTTCTTC	CASSYGGWRLNEQFF